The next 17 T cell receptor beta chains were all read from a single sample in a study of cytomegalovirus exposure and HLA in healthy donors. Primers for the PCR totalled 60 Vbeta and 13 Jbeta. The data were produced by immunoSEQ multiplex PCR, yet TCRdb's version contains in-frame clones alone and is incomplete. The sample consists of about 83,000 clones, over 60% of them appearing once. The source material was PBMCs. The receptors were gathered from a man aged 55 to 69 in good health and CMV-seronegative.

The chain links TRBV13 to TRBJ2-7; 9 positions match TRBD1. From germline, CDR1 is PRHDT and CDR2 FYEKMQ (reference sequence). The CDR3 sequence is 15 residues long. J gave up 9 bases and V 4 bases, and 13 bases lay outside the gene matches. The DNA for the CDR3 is TGTGCCAGCAGCTCCAATCCGGGACAGGGCTTCGGGCAGTACTTC. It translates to CASSSNPGQGFGQYF. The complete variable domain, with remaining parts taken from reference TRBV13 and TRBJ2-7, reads AAGVIQSPRHLIKEKRETATLKCYPIPRHDTVYWYQQGPGQDPQFLISFYEKMQSDKGSIPDRFSAQQFSDYHSELNMSSLELGDSALYFCASSSNPGQGFGQYFGPGTRLTVT.

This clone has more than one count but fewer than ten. The CDR3 protein is CASSQAYLMVEQYF. The CDR3 DNA reads TGCGCCAGCAGCCAAGCCTATCTCATGGTCGAGCAGTACTTC. The V call is TRBV4-1, the J call TRBJ2-7, with unresolved D. Germline loops: CDR1 MGHRA, CDR2 YSYEKL. The CDR3 has 14 residues. Trimming stripped 1 base from V and 6 bases from J, with 13 bases between.

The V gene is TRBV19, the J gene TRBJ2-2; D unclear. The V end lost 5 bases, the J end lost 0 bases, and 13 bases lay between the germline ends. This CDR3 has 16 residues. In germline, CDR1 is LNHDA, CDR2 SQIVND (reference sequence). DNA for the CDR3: TGTGCCAGTAGTCAACACAGTTTTTCGAACACCGGGGAGCTGTTTTTT. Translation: CASSQHSFSNTGELFF.

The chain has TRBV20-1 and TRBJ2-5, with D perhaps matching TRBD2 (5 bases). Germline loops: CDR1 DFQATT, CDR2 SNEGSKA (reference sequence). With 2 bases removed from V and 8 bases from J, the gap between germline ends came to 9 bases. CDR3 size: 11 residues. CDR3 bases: TGCAGTGCTAGACTCCGGGGTACCCAGTACTTC. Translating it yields CSARLRGTQYF.

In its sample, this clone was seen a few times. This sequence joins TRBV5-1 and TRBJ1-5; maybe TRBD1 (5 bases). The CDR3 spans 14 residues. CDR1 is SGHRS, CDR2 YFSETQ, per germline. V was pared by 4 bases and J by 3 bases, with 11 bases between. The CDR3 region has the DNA TGCGCCAGCAGCCCTGACAGTACCAATCAGCCCCAGCATTTT. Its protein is CASSPDSTNQPQHF.

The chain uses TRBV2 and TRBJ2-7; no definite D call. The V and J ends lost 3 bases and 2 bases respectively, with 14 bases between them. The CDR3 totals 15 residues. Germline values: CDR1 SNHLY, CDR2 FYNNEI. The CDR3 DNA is TGTGCCAGCAGTGACGGCAGGATAATCGCCTACGAGCAGTACTTC. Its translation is CASSDGRIIAYEQYF.

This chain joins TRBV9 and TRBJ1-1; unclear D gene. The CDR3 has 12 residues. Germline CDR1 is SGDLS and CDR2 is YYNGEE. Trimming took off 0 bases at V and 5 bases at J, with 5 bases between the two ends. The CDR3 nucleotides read TGTGCCAGCAGCGTAGTGACAACTGAAGCTTTCTTT. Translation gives CASSVVTTEAFF.

CDR3 nucleotide sequence: TGTGCCATCAGGCGGGGTGGGACAGGGGTCCACGAGCAGTACTTC. This gives the protein CAIRRGGTGVHEQYF. The chain links TRBV10-3 to TRBJ2-7, with 10 bases aligning to TRBD1. The CDR3 extends over 15 amino acids. Germline lookup yields CDR1 ENHRY and CDR2 SYGVKD. Losses at the gene ends were 6 bases for V and 5 bases for J; bases not matched to a gene: 10.

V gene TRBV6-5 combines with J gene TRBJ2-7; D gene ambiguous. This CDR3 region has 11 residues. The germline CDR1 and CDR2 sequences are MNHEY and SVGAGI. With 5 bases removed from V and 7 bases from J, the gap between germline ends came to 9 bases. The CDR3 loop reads CASSEASEQYF. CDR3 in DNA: TGTGCCAGCAGTGAAGCTTCAGAGCAGTACTTC.

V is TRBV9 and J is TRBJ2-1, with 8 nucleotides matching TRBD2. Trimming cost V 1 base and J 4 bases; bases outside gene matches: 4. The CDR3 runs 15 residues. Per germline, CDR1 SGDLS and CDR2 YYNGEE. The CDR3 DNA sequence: TGTGCCAGCAGCGTACCCGGGGGGGGTTACAATGAGCAGTTCTTC. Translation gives CASSVPGGGYNEQFF.

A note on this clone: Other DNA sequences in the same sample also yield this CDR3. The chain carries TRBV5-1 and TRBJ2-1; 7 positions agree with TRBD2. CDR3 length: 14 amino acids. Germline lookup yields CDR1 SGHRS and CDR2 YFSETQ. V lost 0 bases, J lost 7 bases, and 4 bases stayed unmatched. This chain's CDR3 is CASSLGLAVNEQFF. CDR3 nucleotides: TGCGCCAGCAGCTTGGGGCTAGCGGTGAATGAGCAGTTCTTC.

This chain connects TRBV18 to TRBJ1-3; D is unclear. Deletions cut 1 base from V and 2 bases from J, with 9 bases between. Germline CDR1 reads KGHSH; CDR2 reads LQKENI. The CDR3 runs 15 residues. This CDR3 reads CASSPLGRAGNTIYF. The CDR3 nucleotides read TGTGCCAGCTCACCACTCGGGAGGGCTGGAAACACCATATATTTT.

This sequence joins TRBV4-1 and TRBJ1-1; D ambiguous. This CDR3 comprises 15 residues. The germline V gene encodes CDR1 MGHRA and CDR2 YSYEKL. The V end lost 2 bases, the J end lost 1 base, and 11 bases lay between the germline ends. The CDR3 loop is CASSQIWEGNTEAFF. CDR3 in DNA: TGCGCCAGCAGCCAAATCTGGGAGGGGAACACTGAAGCTTTCTTT.

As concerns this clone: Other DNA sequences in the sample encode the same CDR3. CDR3 sequence (DNA): TGTGCCAGTAGTAGCACGTCCAGGGTTGGTGGCTACACCTTC. This sequence encodes CASSSTSRVGGYTF. V gene TRBV19 combines with J gene TRBJ1-2, with D possibly matching TRBD1 (5 bases). The CDR3 length is 14 residues. Looked up from germline, CDR1 is LNHDA and CDR2 is SQIVND (reference sequence). Deletions cut 4 bases from V and 7 bases from J, with 16 bases between.

CDR3: CASSVVGTSGVSSYNEQFF. The DNA of the CDR3 is TGTGCCAGCAGCGTAGTTGGGACTAGCGGGGTCAGCTCCTACAATGAGCAGTTCTTC. The chain couples TRBV9 to TRBJ2-1; TRBD2 aligns across 13 bases. V shed 0 bases, J shed 0 bases, and the junction held 6 bases outside the gene matches. This CDR3 comprises 19 residues. The germline V gene encodes CDR1 SGDLS and CDR2 YYNGEE.

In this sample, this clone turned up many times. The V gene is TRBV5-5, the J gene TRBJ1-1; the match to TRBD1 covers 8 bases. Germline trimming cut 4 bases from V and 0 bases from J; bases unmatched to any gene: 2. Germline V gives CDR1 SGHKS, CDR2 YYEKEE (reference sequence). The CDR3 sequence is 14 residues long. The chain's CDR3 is CASSRQGLNTEAFF. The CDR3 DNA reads TGTGCCAGCAGCCGACAGGGGTTGAACACTGAAGCTTTCTTT.

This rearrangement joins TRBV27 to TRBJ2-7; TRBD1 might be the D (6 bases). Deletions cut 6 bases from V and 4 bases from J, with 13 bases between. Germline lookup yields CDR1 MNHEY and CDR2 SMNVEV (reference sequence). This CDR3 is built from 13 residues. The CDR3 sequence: CASSTDSPYEQYF. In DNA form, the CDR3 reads TGTGCCAGCAGCACGGACAGTCCGTACGAGCAGTACTTC.